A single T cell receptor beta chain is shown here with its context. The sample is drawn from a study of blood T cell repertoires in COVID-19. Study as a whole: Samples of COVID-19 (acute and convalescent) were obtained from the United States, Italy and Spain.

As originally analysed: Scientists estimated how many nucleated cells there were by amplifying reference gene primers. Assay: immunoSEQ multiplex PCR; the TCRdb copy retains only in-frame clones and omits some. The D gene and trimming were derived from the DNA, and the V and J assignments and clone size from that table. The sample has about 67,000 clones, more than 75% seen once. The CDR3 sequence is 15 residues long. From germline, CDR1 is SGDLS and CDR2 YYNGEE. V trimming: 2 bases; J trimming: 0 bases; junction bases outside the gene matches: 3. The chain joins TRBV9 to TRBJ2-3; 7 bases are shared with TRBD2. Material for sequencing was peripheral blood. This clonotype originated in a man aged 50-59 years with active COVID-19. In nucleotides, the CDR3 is TGTGCCAGCAGCGTTCGTAGCGGGAGCACAGATACGCAGTATTTT. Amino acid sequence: CASSVRSGSTDTQYF.